Following are 21 T cell receptor beta chains from one sample sequenced in a study of cytomegalovirus exposure and HLA in healthy donors. PCR was performed using 60 Vbeta and 13 Jbeta primers. Profiling relied on immunoSEQ multiplex PCR, and the TCRdb table lists in-frame clones only, not all of them. The sample gives fewer than 200,000 clones, about 80% of which show up once; approximately 0.69% is in the top ten. The sequencing input was PBMCs. The origin of the receptors is a woman aged 40 to 49 in good health and CMV-seronegative.

The rearrangement links TRBV27 to TRBJ1-3; maybe TRBD1 (5 bases). Between the trimmed V and J ends, which lost 8 bases and 0 bases, there was a span of 14 bases. Per the germline V gene, CDR1 is MNHEY and CDR2 is SMNVEV (reference sequence). The CDR3 contains 15 residues. The CDR3 region is CASGQLQASGNTIYF. For the CDR3, the DNA is TGTGCCAGCGGACAACTACAGGCCTCTGGAAACACCATATATTTT.

The V gene is TRBV21-1, the J gene TRBJ1-2. TRBV21-1 is listed as a pseudogene. CDR3 length: 14 amino acids. CDR3 loop: CASSKAGGNYGYTF. The CDR3 nucleotides are TGTGCCAGCAGCAAAGCGGGGGGGAACTATGGCTACACCTTC.

The V call is TRBV7-9, the J call TRBJ1-1; no reliable D call. V was shortened by 5 bases and J by 0 bases, with 10 bases between the two germline ends. Per germline, CDR1 SEHNR and CDR2 FQNEAQ (reference sequence). This CDR3 has 14 residues. As DNA, the CDR3 is TGTGCCAGCAGCCTTAGATTCATGAACACTGAAGCTTTCTTT. Amino acids: CASSLRFMNTEAFF.

The gene calls are TRBV5-6 and TRBJ2-7, with D unclear. V was pared by 4 bases and J by 3 bases, with 8 bases between. The CDR3 spans 12 residues. CDR1 is SGHDT, CDR2 YYEEEE, per germline. In nucleotides, the CDR3 is TGTGCCAGCAGCCGCACAAACTACGAGCAGTACTTC. This codes for CASSRTNYEQYF.

V and J are TRBV6-1 and TRBJ2-7; 9 nucleotides align to TRBD2. CDR1 and CDR2 from the germline V gene are MNHNS and SASEGT. The CDR3 has 15 residues. J was trimmed by 0 bases and V by 6 bases; bases with no gene match: 6. The CDR3 bases are TGTGCCAGCAGCAGAAATAGCGGGAGCTCCTACGAGCAGTACTTC. This codes for CASSRNSGSSYEQYF.

The rearrangement links TRBV6-1 to TRBJ2-5; D might be TRBD2 (6 bases). The CDR3 consists of 15 residues. The ends were cut back, 4 bases at V and 5 bases at J, with 17 bases in the middle. CDR1 and CDR2 from the germline V gene are MNHNS and SASEGT. The CDR3 DNA follows: TGTGCCAGCAGTGCTGGCGGGAACCCGGGGGAGACCCAGTACTTC. This codes for CASSAGGNPGETQYF.

V gene TRBV7-2 combines with J gene TRBJ2-2, with D perhaps matching TRBD1 (5 bases). The CDR3 has 15 residues. V was clipped by 1 base and J by 4 bases, with 10 bases between them. Germline V lookup: CDR1 SGHTA, CDR2 FQGNSA. The CDR3 nucleotides read TGTGCCAGCAGCTTAGGGGGCAAATCCACCGGGGAGCTGTTTTTT. Translating it yields CASSLGGKSTGELFF.

In nucleotides, the CDR3 is TGTGCCAGCAGTTTACTTCCTAGCGGGTACAATGAGCAGTTCTTC. Translated: CASSLLPSGYNEQFF. The V gene is TRBV28, the J gene TRBJ2-1; TRBD2 matches 8 bases. The V gene end was trimmed by 2 bases and the J gene end by 4 bases; junction bases not matched to a gene: 4. Germline V gene sequence: CDR1 MDHEN, CDR2 SYDVKM. The CDR3 runs to 15 residues.

The J gene is TRBJ2-1, the V gene TRBV9; 7 bases line up with TRBD2. The germline V gene has CDR1 SGDLS and CDR2 YYNGEE. V was clipped by 2 bases and J by 4 bases; unmatched bases: 9. This CDR3 has 16 residues. CDR3 nucleotides: TGTGCCAGCAGCGTGTATCAAGCGGGACTTTACAATGAGCAGTTCTTC. Protein product: CASSVYQAGLYNEQFF.

The CDR3 sequence: CASSHRDRVGSPLHF. CDR3 coding DNA: TGTGCCAGCAGCCACCGGGACAGAGTGGGTTCACCCCTCCACTTT. This chain links TRBV5-8 with TRBJ1-6; 7 nucleotides line up with TRBD1. Germline V gene sequence: CDR1 SGHTS, CDR2 YDEGEE. Unmatched junction bases numbered 10, after V lost 4 bases and J lost 9 bases. The CDR3 has 15 amino acids.

The chain couples TRBV5-1 to TRBJ1-1; a possible D gene is TRBD1 (5 bases). This CDR3 has 15 residues. Trimming took 0 bases from V and 4 from J, leaving 13 bases between them. In germline, CDR1 is SGHRS, CDR2 YFSETQ. The CDR3 nucleotides read TGCGCCAGCAGCTTGGGAGGGACTCAGGGCACTGAAGCTTTCTTT. This gives the protein CASSLGGTQGTEAFF.

The chain employs TRBV5-1 and TRBJ2-2; D unclear. Germline values: CDR1 SGHRS, CDR2 YFSETQ. The CDR3 is 14 residues long. The germline V and J ends were trimmed by 6 bases and 2 bases, with 11 bases remaining between them. CDR3 DNA: TGCGCCAGCATGGGCCCGAAAAACACCGGGGAGCTGTTTTTT. Translation gives CASMGPKNTGELFF.

V is TRBV5-1 and J is TRBJ1-6; TRBD1 matches at 9 bases. Germline trimming cut 4 bases from V and 7 bases from J; bases unmatched to any gene: 9. The CDR3 length is 16 residues. Germline lookup yields CDR1 SGHRS and CDR2 YFSETQ. The CDR3 protein is CASSPNPTGGNSPLHF. CDR3 sequence (DNA): TGCGCCAGCAGCCCCAACCCGACAGGGGGAAATTCACCCCTCCACTTT.

V is TRBV2 and J is TRBJ1-5; D may be TRBD1 (6 bases). CDR3 length: 15 residues. The V end was cut by 4 bases, the J end by 2 bases, with 12 bases between. The V gene's germline CDR1 is SNHLY and CDR2 FYNNEI. For the CDR3, the DNA is TGTGCCAGCAGTGGGCAAGAGGGGGGCAATCAGCCCCAGCATTTT. It codes for CASSGQEGGNQPQHF.

The chain's CDR3 is CASSSGLPNQPQHF. CDR3 DNA sequence: TGTGCCAGCAGCTCCGGTCTCCCAAATCAGCCCCAGCATTTT. V is TRBV9 and J is TRBJ1-5, with D unresolved. The CDR3 runs to 14 residues. Trimming removed 4 bases at V and 4 bases at J, with 12 bases between. Germline V gene sequence: CDR1 SGDLS, CDR2 YYNGEE.

The gene calls are TRBV27 and TRBJ1-5; 8 bases match TRBD1. The germline V gene has CDR1 MNHEY and CDR2 SMNVEV (reference sequence). With V trimmed by 8 bases and J by 3 bases, 30 bases remained unmatched. This CDR3 has 22 amino acids. This CDR3 reads CASRPAYPGQVTSRALNQPQHF. As DNA, the CDR3 is TGTGCCAGCCGCCCCGCTTACCCGGGACAGGTTACCTCCCGGGCCCTCAATCAGCCCCAGCATTTT.

The chain has TRBV7-9 and TRBJ2-5; 13 positions match TRBD2. From germline, CDR1 is SEHNR and CDR2 FQNEAQ (reference sequence). The CDR3 contains 17 residues. Trimming at V came to 8 bases and at J to 4 bases, leaving 13 bases not matched to a gene. Here the CDR3 DNA reads TGTGCCAGCGCCTGGGGAGGACTAGCGGGAGTAGGAGAGACCCAGTACTTC. Translated: CASAWGGLAGVGETQYF.

V usage is TRBV11-1 and J usage is TRBJ2-2; D might be TRBD2 (6 bases). The V end was cut by 2 bases, the J end by 10 bases, with 11 bases between. The CDR3 runs to 13 residues. The germline CDR1 and CDR2 sequences are SGHAT and FQDESV (reference sequence). CDR3 sequence: CASSLSEGKELFF. DNA of the CDR3: TGTGCCAGCAGCTTATCGGAGGGGAAGGAGCTGTTTTTT.

The chain links TRBV7-9 to TRBJ2-5; 9 nucleotides agree with TRBD2. The CDR3 length is 15 residues. V was pared by 1 base and J by 5 bases, with 5 bases of the junction left unmatched. The V gene's germline CDR1 is SEHNR and CDR2 FQNEAQ (reference sequence). This CDR3 reads CASSLGGGAVETQYF. In DNA, the CDR3 is TGTGCCAGCAGCTTAGGCGGGGGGGCCGTTGAGACCCAGTACTTC.

This clone was detected once. The chain combines TRBV7-3 with TRBJ2-3; D might be TRBD1 (6 bases). The CDR3 contains 12 residues. The germline CDR1 and CDR2 sequences are SGHTA and FQGTGA. The V gene lost 6 bases and the J gene lost 6 bases, with 10 bases spanning the gap. As DNA, the CDR3 is TGTGCCAGCAGTTACCAGGGGGATACGCAGTATTTT. The encoded protein is CASSYQGDTQYF. The full variable domain, with the rest looked up from reference TRBV7-3 and TRBJ2-3, is GAGVSQTPSNKVTEKGKYVELRCDPISGHTALYWYRQSLGQGPEFLIYFQGTGAADDSGLPNDRFFAVRPEGSVSTLKIQRTERGDSAVYLCASSYQGDTQYFGPGTRLTVL.

The genes are TRBV25-1 and TRBJ1-1, with D perhaps matching TRBD1 (5 bases). The CDR3 length is 15 residues. Germline CDR1 MGHDK, CDR2 SYGVNS. Trimming left V 4 bases short and J 6 bases short, with 18 bases between. The CDR3 DNA is TGTGCCAGCAGTGCTCCGGGCCAGGGTTCTTCTGAAGCTTTCTTT. Protein product: CASSAPGQGSSEAFF.